The 20 T cell receptor beta chains given below trace back to one sample, sequenced in a study of shared clonotypes between healthy human individuals (dated by TCRdb to about 2020). Library construction relied on the immunoSEQ multiplex PCR assay. TCRdb stores this immuneACCESS table with in-frame sequences only. Part of the clones is absent; in the studies checked, under half of the shortfall reflects unresolved V genes, and no reason is known for the rest. The sample data list 470,000 or so clones, and roughly 80% of these were observed just once. The ten most abundant clones make up 9.5% to 15% of the sample. Specimen: PBMCs. All receptors come from a woman between 40 and 55 years old in good health. Some clones in this sample may be carry-over from other donors' samples.

The sample holds one count of this clone. The J gene is TRBJ2-3, the V gene TRBV10-3; 8 nucleotides agree with TRBD1. The CDR3 is made up of 14 amino acids. Germline loops: CDR1 ENHRY, CDR2 SYGVKD. The V and J ends lost 10 bases and 2 bases, in that order; junction bases with no gene match: 8. The CDR3 loop is CATRPGQDTDTQYF. The CDR3 DNA reads TGTGCCACCCGACCGGGACAGGACACAGATACGCAGTATTTT.

The CDR3 is CASRSPGTGSGTEAFF. The CDR3 DNA follows: TGTGCCAGCAGGAGTCCCGGGACAGGGTCGGGAACTGAAGCTTTCTTT. The rearrangement uses TRBV25-1 and TRBJ1-1, with 9 bases that match TRBD1. This CDR3 is built from 16 residues. V was clipped by 6 bases and J by 5 bases; unmatched bases: 13. Germline-derived CDR1 and CDR2 are MGHDK and SYGVNS.

The chain joins TRBV9 to TRBJ2-1; 16 nucleotides agree with TRBD2. The V and J ends lost 3 bases and 15 bases, in that order; junction bases with no gene match: 12. The germline gives CDR1 SGDLS, CDR2 YYNGEE. This CDR3 is 16 amino acids long. The CDR3: CASSARPGLAGGVPFF. CDR3 bases: TGTGCCAGCAGCGCCCGTCCGGGACTAGCGGGAGGGGTTCCGTTCTTC.

This clone has just a few counts. The sample carries other DNA sequences with the same CDR3. The gene calls are TRBV12-5 and TRBJ2-1; the D is unclear. With 4 bases removed from V and 3 bases from J, the gap between germline ends came to 1 base. This CDR3 has 11 residues. The germline CDR1 and CDR2 sequences are LGHNT and FRNRAP. The CDR3 bases are TGTGCTAGTGGTTACTACAATGAGCAGTTCTTC. This translates into CASGYYNEQFF.

CDR3 sequence: CASSLTSQYSYEQYF. The CDR3 DNA sequence: TGTGCCAGCAGTCTCACTAGCCAGTACTCCTACGAGCAGTACTTC. The chain links TRBV2 to TRBJ2-5; tentatively, D is TRBD2 (6 bases). TRBJ2-7 matches the DNA end more closely, so the J call is doubtful. The length of the CDR3 is 15 residues. Germline V lookup: CDR1 SNHLY, CDR2 FYNNEI.

This clone was picked up a small number of times. The genes are TRBV5-1 and TRBJ2-7; 7 positions match TRBD1. The CDR3 totals 16 residues. V was pared by 3 bases and J by 3 bases, with 12 bases of the junction left unmatched. Germline CDR1 reads SGHRS; CDR2 reads YFSETQ. The CDR3 region is CASSWDSSGIYYEQYF. CDR3 nucleotide sequence: TGCGCCAGCAGCTGGGACAGCTCGGGGATATACTACGAGCAGTACTTC.

The chain carries TRBV21-1 and TRBJ2-4; the D call of TRBD1 is as the table states it, not checked on the DNA. TRBV21-1 is reported as a pseudogene. The CDR3 is made up of 16 amino acids. The CDR3 DNA reads as TGTGCCAGCAGCAATAAGACAGGTGAAGCCAAAAACATTCAGTACTTC. It translates to CASSNKTGEAKNIQYF.

This chain joins TRBV30 and TRBJ2-2; D uncertain. The V end was cut by 0 bases, the J end by 4 bases, with 6 bases between. CDR3 length equals 13 residues. Germline-derived CDR1 and CDR2 are GTSNPN and SVGIG (reference sequence). CDR3: CAWSVPLTGELFF. The CDR3 DNA follows: TGTGCCTGGAGTGTACCACTCACCGGGGAGCTGTTTTTT.

The chain is built from TRBV9 and TRBJ1-5; no reliable D call. This CDR3 is 14 amino acids long. Germline assignment: CDR1 SGDLS and CDR2 YYNGEE. V gave up 0 bases and J gave up 4 bases, with 8 bases separating them. The CDR3 loop reads CASSVAADNQPQHF. The DNA of the CDR3 is TGTGCCAGCAGCGTAGCTGCCGATAATCAGCCCCAGCATTTT.

V and J are TRBV19 and TRBJ1-2, with D possibly being TRBD1 (6 bases). Germline CDR1 reads LNHDA; CDR2 reads SQIVND (reference sequence). Trimming shortened V by 3 bases and J by 0 bases, and 17 bases separated the two germline ends. The CDR3 spans 17 residues. The CDR3, as DNA: TGTGCCAGTAGTATTAATAGGGGGAAGGCGGCTAACTATGGCTACACCTTC. Protein sequence: CASSINRGKAANYGYTF.

This clone has a handful of counts. The chain couples TRBV5-1 to TRBJ1-6, with no clear D. V gave up 0 bases and J gave up 7 bases, with 11 bases separating them. Per germline, CDR1 SGHRS and CDR2 YFSETQ. The CDR3 has 15 amino acids. The CDR3 spells CASSLDWVGNSPLHF. The CDR3 coding sequence is TGCGCCAGCAGCTTGGATTGGGTAGGGAATTCACCCCTCCACTTT. Full variable domain (outside the CDR3, taken from reference TRBV5-1 and TRBJ1-6): KAGVTQTPRYLIKTRGQQVTLSCSPISGHRSVSWYQQTPGQGLQFLFEYFSETQRNKGNFPGRFSGRQFSNSRSEMNVSTLELGDSALYLCASSLDWVGNSPLHFGNGTRLTVT.

The chain carries TRBV30 and TRBJ2-5; perhaps D is TRBD1 or TRBD2 (5 bases each). The CDR3 contains 12 residues. V lost 5 bases and J lost 4, with 11 bases in between. Germline V lookup: CDR1 GTSNPN, CDR2 SVGIG (reference sequence). The DNA for the CDR3 is TGTGCCTGGGGGACGTCGGGAGAGACCCAGTACTTC. It is translated as CAWGTSGETQYF.

Regarding this clone: This is likely an artifact of a read error, given a far larger clone one base away. In DNA, the CDR3 is TGTGCCTGGAGCCGACAGATTCGACAAGAGACCCAGTACTTC. This codes for CAWSRQIRQETQYF. This chain links TRBV30 with TRBJ2-5; TRBD1 is a possible D gene (5 bases). The V gene lost 3 bases and the J gene lost 2 bases, with 13 bases spanning the gap. The germline V gene has CDR1 GTSNPN and CDR2 SVGIG (reference sequence). This CDR3 is 14 amino acids long.

This chain uses TRBV7-2 with TRBJ2-7; no reliable D call. V gave up 3 bases and J gave up 0 bases, with 12 bases separating them. CDR1 and CDR2 from the germline V gene are SGHTA and FQGNSA. This CDR3 has 15 residues. CDR3 in amino acids: CASSFRTSSSYEQYF. For the CDR3, the DNA is TGTGCCAGCAGCTTTCGGACGTCTAGCTCCTACGAGCAGTACTTC.

The V call is TRBV7-2, the J call TRBJ2-3, with D hard to call. Trimming left V 5 bases short and J 4 bases short, with 13 bases between. The CDR3 contains 14 residues. Germline assignment: CDR1 SGHTA and CDR2 FQGNSA. CDR3 DNA sequence: TGTGCCAGCAGCCTGGCAGTTGGGGCAGATACGCAGTATTTT. Protein: CASSLAVGADTQYF.

The CDR3 region is CASSFIGANTEAFF. DNA for the CDR3: TGCGCCAGCAGCTTTATAGGAGCGAACACTGAAGCTTTCTTT. The genes are TRBV5-1 and TRBJ1-1; no clear D gene. The germline gives CDR1 SGHRS, CDR2 YFSETQ. With 2 bases removed from V and 1 base from J, the gap between germline ends came to 9 bases. The CDR3 sequence is 14 residues long.

The J gene is TRBJ2-4, the V gene TRBV29-1, with D maybe TRBD1 (5 bases). The CDR3 has 10 amino acids. CDR1 SQVTM and CDR2 ANQGSEA come from the germline V gene. Trimming pared 7 bases from V and 9 bases from J, leaving 10 bases between. The DNA of the CDR3 is TGCAGCGCGACAGATAGCATTCAGTACTTC. Amino acids: CSATDSIQYF.

The chain links TRBV25-1 to TRBJ2-3; the D is unclear. Germline CDR1 reads MGHDK; CDR2 reads SYGVNS. The CDR3 runs 11 residues. V was pared by 6 bases and J by 3 bases, with 4 bases between. CDR3 loop: CASSRTDTQYF. Written as DNA, the CDR3 is TGTGCCAGCAGCCGGACAGATACGCAGTATTTT.

J is TRBJ2-3 and V is TRBV15; perhaps TRBD2 as D (5 bases). V lost 5 bases, J lost 2 bases, and 11 bases lay in between. CDR3 length: 14 amino acids. From germline, CDR1 is LNHNV and CDR2 YYDKDF (reference sequence). The CDR3 loop is CATSRRLNTDTQYF. The CDR3 nucleotides read TGTGCCACCAGCCGGAGGCTCAACACAGATACGCAGTATTTT. Combining the CDR3 with reference TRBV15 and TRBJ2-3 gives the whole variable domain DAMVIQNPRYQVTQFGKPVTLSCSQTLNHNVMYWYQQKSSQAPKLLFHYYDKDFNNEADTPDNFQSRRPNTSFCFLDIRSPGLGDTAMYLCATSRRLNTDTQYFGPGTRLTVL.

This clone was seen more than once but under ten times. The chain carries TRBV2 and TRBJ2-7; D unclear. The germline V and J ends were trimmed by 2 bases and 9 bases, with 8 bases remaining between them. The V gene's germline CDR1 is SNHLY and CDR2 FYNNEI. The CDR3 covers 11 residues. In nucleotides, the CDR3 is TGTGCCAGCAGTGAACTTGGCGTGCAGTACTTC. Translation gives CASSELGVQYF.